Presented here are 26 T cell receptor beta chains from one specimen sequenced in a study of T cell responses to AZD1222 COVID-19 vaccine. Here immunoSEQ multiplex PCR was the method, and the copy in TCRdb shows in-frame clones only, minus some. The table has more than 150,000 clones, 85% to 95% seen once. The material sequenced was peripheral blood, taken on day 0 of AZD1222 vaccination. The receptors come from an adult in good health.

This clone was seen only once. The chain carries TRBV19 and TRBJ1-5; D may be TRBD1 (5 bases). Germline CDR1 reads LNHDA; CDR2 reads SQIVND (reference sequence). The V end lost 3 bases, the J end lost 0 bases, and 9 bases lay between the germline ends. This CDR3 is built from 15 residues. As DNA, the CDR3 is TGTGCCAGTAGTATTGGGGGAAATAGCAATCAGCCCCAGCATTTT. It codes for CASSIGGNSNQPQHF. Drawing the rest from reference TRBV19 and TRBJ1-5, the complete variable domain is DGGITQSPKYLFRKEGQNVTLSCEQNLNHDAMYWYRQDPGQGLRLIYYSQIVNDFQKGDIAEGYSVSREKKESFPLTVTSAQKNPTAFYLCASSIGGNSNQPQHFGDGTRLSIL.

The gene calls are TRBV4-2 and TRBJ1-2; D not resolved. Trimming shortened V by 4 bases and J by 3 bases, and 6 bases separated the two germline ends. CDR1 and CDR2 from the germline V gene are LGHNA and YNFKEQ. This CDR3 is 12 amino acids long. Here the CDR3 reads CASSPGHYGYTF. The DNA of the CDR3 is TGTGCCAGCAGCCCTGGGCACTATGGCTACACCTTC.

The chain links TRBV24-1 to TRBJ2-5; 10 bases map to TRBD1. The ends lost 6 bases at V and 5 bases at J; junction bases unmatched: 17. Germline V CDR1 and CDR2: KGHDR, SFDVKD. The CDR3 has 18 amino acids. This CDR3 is CATSSSPADRGMGETQYF. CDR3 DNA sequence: TGTGCCACCAGTTCTAGTCCCGCGGACAGGGGGATGGGGGAGACCCAGTACTTC.

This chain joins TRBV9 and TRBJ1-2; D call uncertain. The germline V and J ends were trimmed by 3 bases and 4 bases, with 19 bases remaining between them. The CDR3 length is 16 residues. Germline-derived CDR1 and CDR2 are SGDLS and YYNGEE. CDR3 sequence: CASSATWETRSYGYTF. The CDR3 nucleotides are TGTGCCAGCAGCGCGACCTGGGAGACAAGGTCCTATGGCTACACCTTC.

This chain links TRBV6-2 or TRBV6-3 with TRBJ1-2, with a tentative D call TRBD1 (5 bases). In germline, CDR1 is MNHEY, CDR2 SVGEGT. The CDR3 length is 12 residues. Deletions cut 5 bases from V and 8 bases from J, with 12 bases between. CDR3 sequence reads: CASSEAGRGYTF. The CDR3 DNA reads TGTGCCAGCAGTGAGGCAGGGAGAGGCTACACCTTC.

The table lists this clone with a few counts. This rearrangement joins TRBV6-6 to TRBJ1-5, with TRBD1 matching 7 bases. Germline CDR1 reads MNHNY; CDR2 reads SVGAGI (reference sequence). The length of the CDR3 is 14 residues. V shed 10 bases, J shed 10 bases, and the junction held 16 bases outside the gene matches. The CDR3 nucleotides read TGTGCCACCACCAGGCAGGGGGGAATAGGCCCCCAGCATTTT. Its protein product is CATTRQGGIGPQHF.

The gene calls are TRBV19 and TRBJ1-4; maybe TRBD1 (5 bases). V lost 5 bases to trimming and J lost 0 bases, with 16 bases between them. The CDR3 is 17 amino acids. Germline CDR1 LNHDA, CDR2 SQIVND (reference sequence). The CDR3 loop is CASSLRLRGATNEKLFF. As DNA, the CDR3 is TGTGCCAGTAGTCTCCGGTTAAGGGGCGCAACTAATGAAAAACTGTTTTTT.

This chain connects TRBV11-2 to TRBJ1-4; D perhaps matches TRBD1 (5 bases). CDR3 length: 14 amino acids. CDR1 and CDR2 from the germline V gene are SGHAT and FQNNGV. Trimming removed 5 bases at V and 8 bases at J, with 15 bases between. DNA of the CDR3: TGTGCCAGCAGCCCCGGGCAGGGAGGAGAAAAACTGTTTTTT. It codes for CASSPGQGGEKLFF.

CDR3 loop: CASSRVIRGREPRSTIYF. In DNA form, the CDR3 reads TGTGCCAGTAGTCGCGTGATTCGCGGGAGGGAACCTCGAAGCACCATATATTTT. This rearrangement joins TRBV19 to TRBJ1-3; no clear D. Germline lookup yields CDR1 LNHDA and CDR2 SQIVND (reference sequence). The CDR3 length is 18 residues. Between the trimmed V and J ends, which lost 5 bases and 9 bases, there was a span of 29 bases.

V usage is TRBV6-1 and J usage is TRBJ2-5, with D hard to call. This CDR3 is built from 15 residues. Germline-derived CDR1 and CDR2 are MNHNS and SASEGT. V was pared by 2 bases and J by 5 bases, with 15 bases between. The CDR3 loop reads CASSENTFLRETQYF. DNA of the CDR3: TGTGCCAGCAGTGAAAATACCTTTTTGCGGGAGACCCAGTACTTC.

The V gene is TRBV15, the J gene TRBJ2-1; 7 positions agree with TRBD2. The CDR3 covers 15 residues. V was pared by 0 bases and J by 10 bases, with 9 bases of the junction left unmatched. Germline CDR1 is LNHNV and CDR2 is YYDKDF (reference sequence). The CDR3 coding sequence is TGTGCCACCAGCAGAGATAGGACTAGTCTCCAGGAGCAGTTCTTC. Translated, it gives CATSRDRTSLQEQFF.

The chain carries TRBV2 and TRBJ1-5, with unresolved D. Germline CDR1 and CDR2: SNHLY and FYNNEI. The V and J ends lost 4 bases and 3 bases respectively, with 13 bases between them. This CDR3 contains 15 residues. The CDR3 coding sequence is TGTGCCAGCAGTGCTTGGGTGGCGATCAATCAGCCCCAGCATTTT. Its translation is CASSAWVAINQPQHF.

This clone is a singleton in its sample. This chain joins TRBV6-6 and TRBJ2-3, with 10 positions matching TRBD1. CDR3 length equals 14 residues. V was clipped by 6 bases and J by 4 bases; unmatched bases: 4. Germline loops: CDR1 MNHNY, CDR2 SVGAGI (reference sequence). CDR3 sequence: CASRRQGASDTQYF. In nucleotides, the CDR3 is TGTGCCAGCAGACGACAGGGGGCGTCAGATACGCAGTATTTT.

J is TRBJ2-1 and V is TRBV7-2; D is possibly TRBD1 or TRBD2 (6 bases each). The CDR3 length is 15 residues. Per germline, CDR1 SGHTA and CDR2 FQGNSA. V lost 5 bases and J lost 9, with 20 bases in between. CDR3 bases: TGTGCCAGCAGCACGAAAGGGGGGCGATGGGGTGAGCAGTTCTTC. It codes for CASSTKGGRWGEQFF.

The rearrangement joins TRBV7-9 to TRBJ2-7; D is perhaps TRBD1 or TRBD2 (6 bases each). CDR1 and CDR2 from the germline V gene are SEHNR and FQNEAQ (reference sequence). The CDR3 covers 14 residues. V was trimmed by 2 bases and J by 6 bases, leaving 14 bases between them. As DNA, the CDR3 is TGTGCCAGCAGCTTACAACAGGGAGGAAGCGAGCAGTACTTC. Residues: CASSLQQGGSEQYF.

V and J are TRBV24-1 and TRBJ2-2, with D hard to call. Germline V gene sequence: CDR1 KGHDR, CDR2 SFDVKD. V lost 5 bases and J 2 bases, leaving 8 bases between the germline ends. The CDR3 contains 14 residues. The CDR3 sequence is CATSAKANTGELFF. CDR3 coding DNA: TGTGCCACCAGTGCTAAAGCAAACACCGGGGAGCTGTTTTTT.

The CDR3 loop reads CASKSFGAGSYGYTF. CDR3 DNA: TGTGCCAGCAAGTCGTTCGGGGCGGGAAGCTATGGCTACACCTTC. The chain links TRBV6-5 to TRBJ1-2; weak D call: TRBD1 (5 bases). From germline, CDR1 is MNHEY and CDR2 SVGAGI. There are 15 residues in the CDR3. V was cut by 7 bases and J by 4 bases, with 19 bases left in between.

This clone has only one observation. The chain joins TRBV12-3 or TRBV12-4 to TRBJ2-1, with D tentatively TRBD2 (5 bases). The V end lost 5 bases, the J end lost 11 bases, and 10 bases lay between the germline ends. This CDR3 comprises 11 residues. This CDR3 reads CASSTATKQFF. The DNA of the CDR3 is TGTGCCAGCAGTACCGCGACTAAGCAGTTCTTC.

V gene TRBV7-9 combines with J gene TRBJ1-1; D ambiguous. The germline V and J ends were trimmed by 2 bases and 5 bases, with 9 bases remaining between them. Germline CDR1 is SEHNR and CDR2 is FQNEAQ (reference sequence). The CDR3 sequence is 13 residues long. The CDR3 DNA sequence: TGTGCCAGCAGCTTATTAATCGGGACTGAAGCTTTCTTT. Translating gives CASSLLIGTEAFF.

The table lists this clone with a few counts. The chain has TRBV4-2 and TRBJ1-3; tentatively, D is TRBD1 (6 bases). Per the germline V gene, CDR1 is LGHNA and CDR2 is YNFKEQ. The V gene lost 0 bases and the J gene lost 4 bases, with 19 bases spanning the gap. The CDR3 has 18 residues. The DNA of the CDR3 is TGTGCCAGCAGCCAAGATTACCCGCCCGGACAGTTCGGAAACACCATATATTTT. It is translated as CASSQDYPPGQFGNTIYF.

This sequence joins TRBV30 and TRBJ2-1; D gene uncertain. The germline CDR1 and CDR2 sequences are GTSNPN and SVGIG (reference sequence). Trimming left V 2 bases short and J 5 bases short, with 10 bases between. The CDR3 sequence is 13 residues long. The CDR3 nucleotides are TGTGCCTGGAGTCAAAGCGCTAACAATGAGCAGTTCTTC. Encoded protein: CAWSQSANNEQFF.

The DNA of the CDR3 is TGTGCCAGCAGTGACGGGGCGGGGAGATCCTACGAGCAGTACTTC. It encodes CASSDGAGRSYEQYF. The rearrangement joins TRBV25-1 to TRBJ2-7, with D perhaps matching TRBD2 (6 bases). The CDR3 consists of 15 residues. V was clipped by 3 bases and J by 1 base, with 13 bases between them. Looked up from germline, CDR1 is MGHDK and CDR2 is SYGVNS.

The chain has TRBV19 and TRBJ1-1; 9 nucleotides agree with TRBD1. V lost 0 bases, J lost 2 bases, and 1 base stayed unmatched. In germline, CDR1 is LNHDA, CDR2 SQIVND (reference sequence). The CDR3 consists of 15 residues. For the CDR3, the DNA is TGTGCCAGTAGTATAGAACAGGGGGCCAACACTGAAGCTTTCTTT. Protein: CASSIEQGANTEAFF.

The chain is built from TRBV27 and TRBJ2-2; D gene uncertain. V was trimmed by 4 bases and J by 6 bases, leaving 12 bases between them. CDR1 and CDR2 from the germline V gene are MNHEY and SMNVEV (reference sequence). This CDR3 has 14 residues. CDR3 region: CASSSEWDSGELFF. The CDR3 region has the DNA TGTGCCAGCAGTTCCGAATGGGATTCCGGGGAGCTGTTTTTT.

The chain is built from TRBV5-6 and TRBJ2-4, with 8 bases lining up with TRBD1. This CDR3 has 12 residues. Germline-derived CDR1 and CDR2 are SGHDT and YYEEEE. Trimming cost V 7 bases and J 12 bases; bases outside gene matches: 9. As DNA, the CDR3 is TGTGCCAGCGCTGACAGGGGACGAGGTCAGTACTTC. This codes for CASADRGRGQYF.

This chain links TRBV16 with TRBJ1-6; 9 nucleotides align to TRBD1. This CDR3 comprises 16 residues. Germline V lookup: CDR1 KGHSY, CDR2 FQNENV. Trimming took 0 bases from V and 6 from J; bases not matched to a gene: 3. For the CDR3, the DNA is TGTGCCAGCAGCCAATCCTCGGGACAGGGTAATTCACCCCTCCACTTT. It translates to CASSQSSGQGNSPLHF.